The following is a T cell receptor beta chain sequence with its context. Its specificity is unknown. V was trimmed by 5 bases and J by 5 bases, leaving 9 bases between them. The CDR3 is 12 amino acids. From germline, CDR1 is KGHSH and CDR2 LQKENI. The TCR beta cDNA libraries carried unique molecular identifiers. The yield from roughly 1 to 10 million T cells was 500,000 or so cDNA molecules in total. TCRdb used MiXCR to reprocess the PCR reads, holding one entry per CDR3 protein. The sample records a few hundred thousand distinct CDR3 sequences, under 40% being singletons. The source of the sample is a study of post-analysis software for immune sequencing data. Study information: Relapsing-remitting, secondary progressive and progressive-relapsing multiple sclerosis were all included among the disease courses. Study-level points and caveats: When patients were compared with controls, a handful of TRBV segments were more frequent, TRBV5-6, TRBV5-1 and TRBV20-1 among them.

The source material was blood. The sequence came from a girl aged 2-17 years with multiple sclerosis. The chain combines TRBV18 with TRBJ1-2; TRBD1 might be the D (5 bases). DNA of the CDR3: TGTGCCAGCTCAACCGACAGTTATGGCTACACCTTC. Protein sequence: CASSTDSYGYTF.